This T cell receptor (beta chain) was recovered during a study of blood T cell repertoires in COVID-19. Study context: Samples representing acute and convalescent COVID-19 were sourced from the United States, Italy and Spain. Sample material is recorded as cDNA or gDNA derived from T cells, B-cell-depleted T cells, or PBMCs.

To note about this clone: Other DNA variants within this sample encode the same CDR3.

In the original workflow: From reference gene primer amplification, estimates of nucleated cell counts were derived. Clones were read by immunoSEQ multiplex PCR, and TCRdb kept only the in-frame ones, dropping some. The V and J calls and the clone size are those of that table, but D and trimming were determined from the DNA. The data show 300,000 or so clones, roughly 86% seen once. Germline V gene data show CDR1 as KGHSH and CDR2 as LQKENI. Trimming removed 2 bases from V and 2 bases from J, with 9 bases in between. The CDR3 is 14 residues long. This clonotype was obtained from a woman in her 50s who had recovered from COVID-19. The V call is TRBV18, the J call TRBJ1-2, with a possible D match to TRBD1 (6 bases). Specimen: peripheral blood. Here the CDR3 reads CASSPTTGNYGYTF. In nucleotides, the CDR3 is TGTGCCAGCTCACCAACCACAGGGAACTATGGCTACACCTTC.